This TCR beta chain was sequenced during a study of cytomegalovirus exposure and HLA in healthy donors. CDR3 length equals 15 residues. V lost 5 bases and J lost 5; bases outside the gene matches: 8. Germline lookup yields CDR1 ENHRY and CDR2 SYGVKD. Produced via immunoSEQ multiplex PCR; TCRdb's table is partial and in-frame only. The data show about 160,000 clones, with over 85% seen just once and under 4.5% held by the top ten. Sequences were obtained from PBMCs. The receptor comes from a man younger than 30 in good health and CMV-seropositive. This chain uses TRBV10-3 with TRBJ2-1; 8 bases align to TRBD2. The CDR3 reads CAISTSGGPDNEQFF. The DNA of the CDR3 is TGTGCCATCAGTACGAGCGGGGGACCCGACAATGAGCAGTTCTTC.